This TCR beta chain was sequenced during a study of cytomegalovirus exposure and HLA in healthy donors. The CDR3 is made up of 17 amino acids. CDR1 is MGHRA and CDR2 is YSYEKL in the germline V gene. Trimming stripped 0 bases from V and 3 bases from J, with 15 bases between. PCR was performed using 60 Vbeta and 13 Jbeta primers. The data were produced by immunoSEQ multiplex PCR, yet TCRdb's version contains in-frame clones alone and is incomplete. The sample lists some 80,000 clones; 65% to 85% were seen once. This chain connects TRBV4-1 to TRBJ1-5; D not resolved. Material: PBMCs. The TCR originated in a man aged 45 to 65 in good health and CMV-seronegative. This chain's CDR3 is CASSQDRIPGFNQPQHF. In nucleotides, the CDR3 is TGCGCCAGCAGCCAAGATCGAATTCCAGGTTTCAATCAGCCCCAGCATTTT.